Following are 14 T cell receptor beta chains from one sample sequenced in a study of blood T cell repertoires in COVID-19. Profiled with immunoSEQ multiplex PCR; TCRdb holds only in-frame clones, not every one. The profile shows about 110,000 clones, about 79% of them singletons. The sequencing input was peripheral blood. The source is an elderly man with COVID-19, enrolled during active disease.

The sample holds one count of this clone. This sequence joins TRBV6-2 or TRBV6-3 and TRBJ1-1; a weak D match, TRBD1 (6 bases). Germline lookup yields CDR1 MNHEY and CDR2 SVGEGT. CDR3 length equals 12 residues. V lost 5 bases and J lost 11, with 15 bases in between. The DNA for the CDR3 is TGTGCCAGCAGTCCGGTCAGGGGCACTGCTTTCTTT. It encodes CASSPVRGTAFF.

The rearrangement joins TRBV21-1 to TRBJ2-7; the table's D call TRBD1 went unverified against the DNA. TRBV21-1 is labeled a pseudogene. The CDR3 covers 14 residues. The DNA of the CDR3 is TGTGCCAGCAGCATCCGGACAGGGGGCGCCGAGCAGTACTTC. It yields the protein CASSIRTGGAEQYF.

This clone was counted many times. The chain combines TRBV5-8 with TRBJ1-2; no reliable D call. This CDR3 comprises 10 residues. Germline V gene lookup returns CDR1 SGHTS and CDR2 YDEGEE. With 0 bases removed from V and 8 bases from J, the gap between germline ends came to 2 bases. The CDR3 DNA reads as TGTGCCAGCAGCTTGGCGGGCTACACCTTC. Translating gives CASSLAGYTF.

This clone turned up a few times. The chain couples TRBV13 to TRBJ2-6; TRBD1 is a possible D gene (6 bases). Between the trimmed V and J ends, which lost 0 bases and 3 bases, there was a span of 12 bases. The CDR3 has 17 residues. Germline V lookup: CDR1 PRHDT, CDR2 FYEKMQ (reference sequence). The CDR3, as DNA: TGTGCCAGCAGCTTAGGACATCAGGGGTATGGGGCCAACGTCCTGACTTTC. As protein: CASSLGHQGYGANVLTF.

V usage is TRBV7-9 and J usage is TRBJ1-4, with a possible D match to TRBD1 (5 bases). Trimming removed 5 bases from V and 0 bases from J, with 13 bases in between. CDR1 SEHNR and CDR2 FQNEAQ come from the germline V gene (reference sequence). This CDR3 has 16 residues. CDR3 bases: TGTGCCAGCAGCGGATGGGGCGGTGCAACTAATGAAAAACTGTTTTTT. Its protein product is CASSGWGGATNEKLFF.

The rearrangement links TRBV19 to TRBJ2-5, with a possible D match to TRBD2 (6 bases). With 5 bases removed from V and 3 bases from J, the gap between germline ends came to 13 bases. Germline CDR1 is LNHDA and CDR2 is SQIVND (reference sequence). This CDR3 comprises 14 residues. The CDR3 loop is CASSSRWREETQYF. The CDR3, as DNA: TGTGCCAGTAGTTCCAGATGGAGGGAAGAGACCCAGTACTTC.

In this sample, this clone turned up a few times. In DNA, the CDR3 is TGTGCCAGCACCCGACTAGCGGGAGGGCCGGGAGAGCAGTACTTC. It codes for CASTRLAGGPGEQYF. This chain links TRBV28 with TRBJ2-7; 14 nucleotides line up with TRBD2. CDR3 length: 15 residues. J gave up 7 bases and V 7 bases, and 9 bases lay outside the gene matches. Per germline, CDR1 MDHEN and CDR2 SYDVKM.

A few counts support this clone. CDR3: CASRGTQGEQFF. In nucleotides, the CDR3 is TGTGCCAGCAGGGGGACTCAGGGAGAGCAGTTCTTC. This chain uses TRBV7-2 with TRBJ2-1; a weak D match, TRBD2 (6 bases). The germline V and J ends were trimmed by 6 bases and 10 bases, with 13 bases remaining between them. The CDR3 runs to 12 residues. From germline, CDR1 is SGHTA and CDR2 FQGNSA.

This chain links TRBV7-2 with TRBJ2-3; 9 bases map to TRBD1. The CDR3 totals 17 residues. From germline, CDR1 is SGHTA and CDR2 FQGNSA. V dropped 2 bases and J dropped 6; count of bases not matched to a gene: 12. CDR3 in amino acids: CASSLWLTGGSSDTQYF. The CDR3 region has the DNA TGTGCCAGCAGCTTATGGTTGACAGGGGGTAGTAGCGATACGCAGTATTTT.

The CDR3 spells CASRGTEGLAGYEQYF. The CDR3 DNA is TGTGCCAGCAGGGGAACCGAGGGACTAGCAGGGTACGAGCAGTACTTC. The genes are TRBV5-8 and TRBJ2-7, with 9 bases fitting TRBD2. V shed 5 bases and J 4 bases; nucleotides not matched to a gene: 13. The germline gives CDR1 SGHTS, CDR2 YDEGEE. This CDR3 has 16 residues.

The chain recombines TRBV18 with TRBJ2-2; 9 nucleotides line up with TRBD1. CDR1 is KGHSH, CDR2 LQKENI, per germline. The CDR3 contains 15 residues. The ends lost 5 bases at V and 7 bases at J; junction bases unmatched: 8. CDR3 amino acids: CASSTRQGDGGELFF. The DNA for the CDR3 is TGTGCCAGCTCAACCCGACAGGGGGACGGCGGGGAGCTGTTTTTT.

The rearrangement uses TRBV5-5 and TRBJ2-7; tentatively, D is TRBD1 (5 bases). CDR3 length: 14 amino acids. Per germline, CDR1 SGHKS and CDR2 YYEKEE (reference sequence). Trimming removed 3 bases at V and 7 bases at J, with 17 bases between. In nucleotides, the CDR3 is TGTGCCAGCAGCTCCCGGACACTCCGGCGGGAGCAGTACTTC. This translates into CASSSRTLRREQYF.

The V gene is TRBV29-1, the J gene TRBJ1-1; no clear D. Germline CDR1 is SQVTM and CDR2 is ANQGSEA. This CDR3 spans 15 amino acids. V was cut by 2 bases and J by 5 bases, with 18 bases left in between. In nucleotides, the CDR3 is TGCAGCGTTGAAAGAGGTCGGGGAGGACCAACTGAAGCTTTCTTT. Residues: CSVERGRGGPTEAFF. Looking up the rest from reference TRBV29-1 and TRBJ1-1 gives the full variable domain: SAVISQKPSRDICQRGTSLTIQCQVDSQVTMMFWYRQQPGQSLTLIATANQGSEATYESGFVIDKFPISRPNLTFSTLTVSNMSPEDSSIYLCSVERGRGGPTEAFFGQGTRLTVV.

CDR3 region: CASSPHDREISYEQYF. The CDR3 bases are TGCGCCAGCAGCCCACATGACAGGGAAATCTCCTACGAGCAGTACTTC. The chain links TRBV5-1 to TRBJ2-7; TRBD1 aligns across 7 bases. Germline-derived CDR1 and CDR2 are SGHRS and YFSETQ. The CDR3 loop spans 16 amino acids. The V segment lost 4 bases and the J segment 0 bases; nucleotides outside the gene matches: 10.